This T cell receptor beta chain comes out of a study of T cell responses to AZD1222 COVID-19 vaccine. The method was immunoSEQ multiplex PCR; TCRdb's version includes in-frame clones alone and lacks a portion of them. The sample consists of roughly 150,000 clones, roughly nine tenths of them appearing once. This CDR3 comprises 13 residues. Trimming removed 6 bases from V and 7 bases from J, with 15 bases in between. Germline assignment: CDR1 SGHVS and CDR2 FQNEAQ. V and J are TRBV7-8 and TRBJ1-2; no firm D call. The source of this sequence is an adult who received the AZD1222 COVID-19 vaccine. Sequences were derived from peripheral blood, sampled 28 days after the second AZD1222 dose. The CDR3 coding sequence is TGTGCCAGCAGTCCCAGCATGGGCCTTGGCTACACCTTC. It yields the protein CASSPSMGLGYTF.